This TCR beta chain stems from a study of cytomegalovirus exposure and HLA in healthy donors (dated by TCRdb to about 2017). Background for the entire study: In an earlier analysis of 587 of the donors, less than 350 Gb of sequence data and 117 million unique TCR beta sequences from 180 million or so T cells were reported. Typing coverage differed by locus: A, B, C, DRB1 and DQB1 were typed in about 620-640 donors, DQA1 in 522, DPA1 in approximately 600, and DPB1 in 450 to 490. Among 300 to 450 genotyped donors of the cohort, an average of approximately 240,000 unique TCR beta nucleotide sequences were sequenced per donor, 15% to 20% of them non-productive. Roughly 5 DR-DQ haplotypes were handled as single units for association and clustering, since linkage in the cohort was strong. The study was designed to test whether signatures of past pathogen exposure could be identified by cataloging public T cell receptors. The study combined high-throughput TCR immunosequencing, statistical association of individual TCRs with disease status, and machine learning to predict cytomegalovirus infection status. Using immunosequencing, the study profiled T cell repertoires from 500 to 800 subjects and related those repertoires to cytomegalovirus serostatus. A later analysis re-analyzed previously published TCR beta repertoires from roughly 600 donors and added high-resolution HLA genotyping to study TCR occurrence patterns. Of the 300 to 500 genotyped donors, 70% to 90% were placed in the genetic ancestry cluster associated with self-reported Caucasian donors. A separate validation cohort of roughly 110 different subjects was used in addition to the roughly 700-subject first cohort. In an earlier analysis of several hundred of the donors, high-throughput TCR beta sequencing was used to judge whether each TCR beta V gene segment behaved as functional or pseudogenic. Genome-wide SNP genotypes for about 65% of the 666 donors were used in a later genetic analysis, which treated that subset as a discovery cohort. All discovery cohort repertoires had been generated using a single sequencing platform. Donor age, sex, ethnicity and CMV serostatus were compiled together with the repertoire data. Class I and class II HLA loci were covered by the typing at four-digit resolution. An early release that covered around 590 HLA-typed donors contained approximately 300 gigabases of sequencing data and about 84 million unique TCR sequences. In the later analysis, no new phenotypic data were used to find candidate immune exposures; instead, reliance was placed on TCR beta sequences and their occurrence across donors. Findings and caveats that apply to the study as a whole: The earlier analysis of almost 600 of the donors excluded fewer than 20 rarely observed V segments, including chromosome 9 orphons, because counts were too low. Only TCR beta chains were sequenced in this cohort, and the absence of alpha or paired-chain data limited detectable features. Some IMGT-functional V segments, including TRBV6-2 and TRBV6-3, could not be distinguished by the 87-base-pair reads and were therefore excluded. HLA typing was unavailable for some donors at each locus, so association tests used only the typed subset. Three of the identified cytomegalovirus-associated TCR beta chains were confirmed in vitro to be specific for cytomegalovirus antigens. Most TCR sequences were observed very rarely across donors, whereas some public TCRs were present in many individuals. According to a later analysis, most CMV-associated TCR beta chains appeared to be HLA-restricted, and the HLA associations seemed to be driven largely by CMV exposure. Broadly in line with IMGT annotations, most TCR beta V segments showed up in productive rearrangements about 87% or about 30% of the time in an earlier analysis of around 550 of the donors. In a later analysis, HLA-associated TCR beta chains were found to be more clonally expanded and to have lower generation probabilities than equally common non-associated chains. When HLA alleles, especially DR and DQ, strongly co-occurred, TCR associations were difficult to assign to individual alleles. According to a later analysis, parvovirus B19, influenza, CMV and Epstein-Barr virus appeared linked to several top co-occurrence clusters. A later genetic analysis associated a missense DCLRE1C variant with V-gene and J-gene trimming of TCR beta chains, and an independent cohort replicated the association. Correlated functional status among segregating V segments might reflect linkage disequilibrium, but an unknown experimental factor could not be ruled out. The classifier was reported to diagnose cytomegalovirus status with high specificity and sensitivity in both the original cohort and the validation cohort. At a false discovery rate of 0.05, a later analysis linked around 15,000 TCR beta sequences to specific HLA alleles. In a later analysis, TCR association rates were found to vary across HLA loci, with the most associated TCRs seen for DRB1 alleles and the fewest for HLA-C alleles. The authors suggested that the approach could potentially be generalized to other disease states and immunological phenotypes. The study listed approximately 150 TCR beta chains as associated with cytomegalovirus. A cluster of highly shared sequence variants was judged likely to represent a technical artifact of the sequencing pipeline. Roughly uniform sequencing depth across donors was assumed in presence/absence analyses, although this assumption may not hold. A further reported finding was that TCR beta sequences accurately predicted the HLA-A and HLA-B alleles for most subjects in the first cohort. Compared with the approximately 670-donor mean, donors in an Asian-associated ancestry cluster had fewer N-insertions in productive TCRs, according to a later genetic analysis. CMV serostatus was the only immune exposure information available for the cohort.

The cohort was made up of around 720 healthy bone marrow donors. All cohort members were sampled while nominally healthy, although unrecorded immune exposures were likely present. The donor was CMV seronegative and was included in the group of approximately 350 seronegative cohort members. Every donor gave a peripheral blood sample, and the peripheral blood mononuclear cells from that sample were used for TCR beta sequencing. Genomic DNA extraction from the blood cell samples was performed with the Qiagen DNeasy Blood Extraction Kit. Concerning this clone itself: No cognate antigen has been identified for it. No much larger clone exists at a distance of one base, and base qualities are not known.

After removal of 2 bases from V and 4 bases from J, the junction retains 6 bases not matched to a gene. From cysteine to phenylalanine, the CDR3 is 15 amino acids long. Only CDR3 DNA remains: 45 bases, in frame from the first base. CDR1 and CDR2 are drawn from the germline V gene: SQVTM, ANQGSEA. Library construction relied on the immunoSEQ multiplex PCR assay. For the multiplex PCR, a mixture combining 60 forward primers for TCR Vbeta segments and 13 reverse primers for TCR Jbeta segments was used. The CDR3 region of rearranged TCR beta genes was amplified from genomic DNA with a multiplex PCR assay. The amplified TCR beta libraries were sequenced on the Illumina HiSeq System as 87-base-pair reads. The published analysis was carried out like this. Across the roughly 600 repertoires, a later analysis counted 75 million to 90 million unique TCR beta chains, around 11 million of which were shared by at least two donors. Raw reads were error-corrected and collapsed into unique sequences with a nearest-neighbor algorithm that merged closely related sequences to remove PCR and sequencing errors. CDR3 sequences were aligned to IMGT reference sequences to assign V, D and J gene segments. Each retained sequence needed at least a six-nucleotide match to both a V gene segment and a J gene segment. A rearrangement counted as productive if the CDR3 had no stop codons and remained in frame with V and J, and every other rearrangement counted as non-productive. Following IMGT convention, CDR3 was defined as the stretch from the second conserved V-encoded cysteine to the conserved J-encoded phenylalanine. Sequences without an unambiguous match to a single V gene segment were excluded from the earlier analysis of about 600 of the donors. In an earlier analysis of several hundred of the donors, V segments were called functional above 56.7% productive rearrangements and were called segregating when the between-donor standard deviation exceeded 5%. A statistical classification framework was built to diagnose cytomegalovirus status from the catalog of TCR beta chain sequences. A later analysis assigned V and J genes by comparing TCR nucleotide sequences with IMGT/GENE-DB human TR gene sequences. In a later analysis, CDR3 sequences and most-parsimonious VDJ recombination scenarios were assigned using the TCRdist pipeline. In a later analysis, each TCR beta chain was defined by its CDR3 amino acid sequence together with its V-gene family, and reads lacking a unique V-gene family were excluded. As a way to deal with suspected cross-contamination and a sequencing artifact, a later analysis dropped under 600 nucleotide sequences that were highly shared and had low generation probability. In a later analysis, a clonal expansion index was calculated for each public chain from normalized within-repertoire ranks of inferred template counts. In a later analysis, generation probabilities were computed using a VDJ recombination model fitted to out-of-frame rearrangements, and the results were checked against IGoR. Hypergeometric tests were used in a later analysis to score TCR-TCR, TCR-HLA and TCR-CMV co-occurrence, with a repertoire-size bias correction applied to the TCR pairs. To estimate false discovery rates, a later analysis permuted the HLA or CMV assignments 20 times. A later analysis grouped co-occurring TCRs with DBSCAN, adding TCRdist sequence similarity when clustering within HLA-allele-positive subsets. Repertoires with fewer than 30,000 or more than 120,000 public chains, plus five repertoires with anomalous nucleotide sharing, were excluded from co-occurrence clustering. TCRdb's version of the immuneACCESS table is confined to in-frame rearrangements and falls short of the full clone set. An unresolved V gene accounts for under half of the shortfall where checked; the remainder is of unknown origin. V, J and clone size were drawn from that table, and D and trimming were deduced from the DNA. This sample comprises approximately 130,000 clones, roughly 70% of them detected only once. The top ten hold 3.1% of the sample.

The sample consisted of PBMCs. The rearrangement combines TRBV29-1 with TRBJ2-3, with TRBD2 matching 10 junction bases. The sequence was obtained from a man aged 30-40 years in good health and CMV-seronegative. For the CDR3, the sequence is CSVELKRGGPDTQYF. The nucleotide sequence is TGCAGCGTTGAACTTAAGCGGGGGGGCCCAGATACGCAGTATTTT.